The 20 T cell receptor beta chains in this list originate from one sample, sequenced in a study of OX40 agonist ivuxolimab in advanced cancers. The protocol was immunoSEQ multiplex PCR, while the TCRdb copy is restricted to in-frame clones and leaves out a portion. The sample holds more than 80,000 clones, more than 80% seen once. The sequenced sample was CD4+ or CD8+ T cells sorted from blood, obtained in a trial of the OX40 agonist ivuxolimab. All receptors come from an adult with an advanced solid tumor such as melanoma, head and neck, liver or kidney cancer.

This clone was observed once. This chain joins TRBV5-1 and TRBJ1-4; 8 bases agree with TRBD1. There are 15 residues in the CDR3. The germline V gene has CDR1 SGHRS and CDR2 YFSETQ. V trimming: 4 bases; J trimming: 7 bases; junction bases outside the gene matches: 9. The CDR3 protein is CASSTGQGLSEKLFF. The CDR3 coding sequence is TGCGCCAGCAGCACCGGACAGGGTCTTAGTGAAAAACTGTTTTTT.

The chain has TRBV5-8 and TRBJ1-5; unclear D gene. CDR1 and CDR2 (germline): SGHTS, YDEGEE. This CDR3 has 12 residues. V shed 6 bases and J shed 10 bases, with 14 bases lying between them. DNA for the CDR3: TGTGCCAGCAACCGTCCCCCAGATCCCCAGCATTTT. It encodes CASNRPPDPQHF.

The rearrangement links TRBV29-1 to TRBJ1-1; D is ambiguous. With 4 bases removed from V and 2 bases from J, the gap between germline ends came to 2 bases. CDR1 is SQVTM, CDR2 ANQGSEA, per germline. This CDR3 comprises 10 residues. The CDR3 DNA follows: TGCAGCGTTGTCAACACTGAAGCTTTCTTT. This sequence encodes CSVVNTEAFF.

CDR3 protein: CASSPRSGNTIYF. In DNA form, the CDR3 reads TGTGCCAGCAGCCCTCGCTCTGGAAACACCATATATTTT. J is TRBJ1-3 and V is TRBV11-2, with D uncertain. Looked up from germline, CDR1 is SGHAT and CDR2 is FQNNGV. The germline V and J ends were trimmed by 5 bases and 0 bases, with 5 bases remaining between them. The CDR3 extends over 13 amino acids.

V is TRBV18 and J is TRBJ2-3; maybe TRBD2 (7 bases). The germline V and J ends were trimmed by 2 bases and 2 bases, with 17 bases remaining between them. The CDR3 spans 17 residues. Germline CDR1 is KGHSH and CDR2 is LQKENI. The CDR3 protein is CASSPNFAGASTDTQYF. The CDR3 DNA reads TGTGCCAGCTCACCAAATTTCGCGGGGGCCTCCACAGATACGCAGTATTTT.

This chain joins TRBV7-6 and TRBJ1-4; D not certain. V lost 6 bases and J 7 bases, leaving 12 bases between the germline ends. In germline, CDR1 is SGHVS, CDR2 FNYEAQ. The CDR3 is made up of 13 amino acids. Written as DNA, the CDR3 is TGTGCCAGCAGTTTTAATTTACTTGAAAAACTGTTTTTT. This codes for CASSFNLLEKLFF.

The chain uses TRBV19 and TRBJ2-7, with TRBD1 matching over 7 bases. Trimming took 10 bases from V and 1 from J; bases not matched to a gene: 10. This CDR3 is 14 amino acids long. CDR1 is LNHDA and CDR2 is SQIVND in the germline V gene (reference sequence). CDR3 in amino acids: CATSYGTVSYEQYF. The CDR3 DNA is TGTGCCACCTCCTATGGGACAGTTTCCTACGAGCAGTACTTC.

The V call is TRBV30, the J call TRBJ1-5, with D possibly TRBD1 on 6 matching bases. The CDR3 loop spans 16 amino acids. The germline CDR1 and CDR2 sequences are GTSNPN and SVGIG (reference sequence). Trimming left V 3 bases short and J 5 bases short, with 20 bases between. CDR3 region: CAWRRRGANTDQPQHF. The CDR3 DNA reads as TGTGCCTGGAGGCGACGGGGGGCGAATACGGATCAGCCCCAGCATTTT. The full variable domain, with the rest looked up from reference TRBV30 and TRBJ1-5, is SQTIHQWPATLVQPVGSPLSLECTVEGTSNPNLYWYRQAAGRGLQLLFYSVGIGQISSEVPQNLSASRPQDRQFILSSKKLLLSDSGFYLCAWRRRGANTDQPQHFGDGTRLSIL.

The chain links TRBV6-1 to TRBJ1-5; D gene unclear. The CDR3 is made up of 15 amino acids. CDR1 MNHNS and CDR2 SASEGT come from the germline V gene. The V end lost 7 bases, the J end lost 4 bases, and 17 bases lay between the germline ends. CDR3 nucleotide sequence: TGTGCCAGCAATGAGGACGGACTACTAAATCAGCCCCAGCATTTT. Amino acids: CASNEDGLLNQPQHF.

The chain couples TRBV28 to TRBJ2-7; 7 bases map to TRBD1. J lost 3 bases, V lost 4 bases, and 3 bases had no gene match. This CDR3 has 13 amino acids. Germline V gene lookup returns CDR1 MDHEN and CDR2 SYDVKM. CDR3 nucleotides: TGTGCCAGCAGTTCCGGGACAGTCTACGAGCAGTACTTC. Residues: CASSSGTVYEQYF.

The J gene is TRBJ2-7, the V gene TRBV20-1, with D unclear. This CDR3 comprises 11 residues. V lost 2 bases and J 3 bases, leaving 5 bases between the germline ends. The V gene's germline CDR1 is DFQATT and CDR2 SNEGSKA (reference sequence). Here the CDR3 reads CSARPDYEQYF. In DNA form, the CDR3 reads TGCAGTGCTAGACCCGACTACGAGCAGTACTTC.

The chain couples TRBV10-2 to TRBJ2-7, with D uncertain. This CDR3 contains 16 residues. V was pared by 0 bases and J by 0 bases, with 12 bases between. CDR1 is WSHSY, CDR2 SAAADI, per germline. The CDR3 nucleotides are TGCGCCAGCAGTGAGTCGAATCCGGTAAGCTCCTACGAGCAGTACTTC. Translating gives CASSESNPVSSYEQYF.

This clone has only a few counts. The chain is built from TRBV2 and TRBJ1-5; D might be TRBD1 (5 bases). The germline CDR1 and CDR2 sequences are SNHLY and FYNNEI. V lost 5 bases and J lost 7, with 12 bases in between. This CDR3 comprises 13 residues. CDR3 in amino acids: CASSSSRAQPQHF. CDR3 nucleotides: TGTGCCAGCAGTTCGAGCAGGGCCCAGCCCCAGCATTTT.

This CDR3 is CASSFSGIGSQYF. In DNA, the CDR3 is TGTGCCAGCAGTTTCTCGGGGATCGGTTCCCAGTACTTC. The chain carries TRBV27 and TRBJ2-5; the D gene is possibly TRBD2 (5 bases). The V end was cut by 3 bases, the J end by 9 bases, with 14 bases between. CDR3 size: 13 residues. Germline CDR1 is MNHEY and CDR2 is SMNVEV (reference sequence).

The CDR3 here is CASSSYSGIVEQFF. DNA of the CDR3: TGTGCCAGCAGTTCATATAGCGGGATAGTTGAGCAGTTCTTC. The chain uses TRBV27 and TRBJ2-1; TRBD2 aligns across 8 bases. The CDR3 runs 14 residues. CDR1 and CDR2 from the germline V gene are MNHEY and SMNVEV (reference sequence). Unmatched junction bases numbered 8, after V lost 4 bases and J lost 9 bases.

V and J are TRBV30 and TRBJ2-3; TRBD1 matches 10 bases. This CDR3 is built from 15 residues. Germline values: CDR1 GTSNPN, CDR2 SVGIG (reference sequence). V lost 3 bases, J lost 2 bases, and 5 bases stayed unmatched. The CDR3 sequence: CAWSSGTGATDTQYF. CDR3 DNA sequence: TGTGCCTGGAGCTCCGGGACAGGGGCCACAGATACGCAGTATTTT.

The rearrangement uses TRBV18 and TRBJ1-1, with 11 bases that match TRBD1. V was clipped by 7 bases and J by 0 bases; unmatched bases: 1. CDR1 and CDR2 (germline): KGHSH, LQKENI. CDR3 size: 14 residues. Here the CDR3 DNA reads TGTGCCAGCTGGGACAGGGGGATGAACACTGAAGCTTTCTTT. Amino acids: CASWDRGMNTEAFF. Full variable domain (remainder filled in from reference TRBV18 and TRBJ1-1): NAGVMQNPRHLVRRRGQEARLRCSPMKGHSHVYWYRQLPEEGLKFMVYLQKENIIDESGMPKERFSAEFPKEGPSILRIQQVVRGDSAAYFCASWDRGMNTEAFFGQGTRLTVV.

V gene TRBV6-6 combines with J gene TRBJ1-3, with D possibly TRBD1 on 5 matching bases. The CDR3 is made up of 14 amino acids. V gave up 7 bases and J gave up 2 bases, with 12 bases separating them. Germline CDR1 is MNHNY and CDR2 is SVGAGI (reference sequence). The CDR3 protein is CASMNQGTGNTIYF. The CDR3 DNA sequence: TGTGCCAGCATGAATCAGGGTACTGGAAACACCATATATTTT.

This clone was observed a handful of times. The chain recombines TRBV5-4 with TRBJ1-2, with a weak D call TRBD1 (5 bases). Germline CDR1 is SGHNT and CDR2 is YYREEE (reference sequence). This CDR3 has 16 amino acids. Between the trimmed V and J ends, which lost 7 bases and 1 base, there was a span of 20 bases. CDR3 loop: CASSLGVPGLNYGYTF. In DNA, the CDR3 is TGTGCCAGCTCCCTGGGGGTTCCAGGGCTTAACTATGGCTACACCTTC.

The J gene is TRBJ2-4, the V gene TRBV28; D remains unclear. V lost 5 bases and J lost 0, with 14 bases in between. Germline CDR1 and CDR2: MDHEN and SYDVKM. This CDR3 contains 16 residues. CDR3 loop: CASSLLRNLAKNIQYF. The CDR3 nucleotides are TGTGCCAGCAGTCTCTTACGGAACTTAGCCAAAAACATTCAGTACTTC.